The next 15 T cell receptor beta chains were all read from a single sample in a study of technical replicates of blood from a handful of donors. Measured with immunoSEQ multiplex PCR; TCRdb has only the in-frame clones, and not every one. The sample holds tens of thousands of clones, about 96% seen once. Sequencing was performed on T cells isolated from PBMCs. The receptors were gathered from a human donor in good health.

The chain has TRBV15 and TRBJ2-3, with D possibly being TRBD1 (5 bases). Looked up from germline, CDR1 is LNHNV and CDR2 is YYDKDF (reference sequence). V was shortened by 3 bases and J by 1 base, with 8 bases between the two germline ends. The length of the CDR3 is 14 residues. The CDR3 sequence: CATSRGRGTDTQYF. As DNA, the CDR3 is TGTGCCACCAGCAGGGGCAGGGGCACAGATACGCAGTATTTT.

The chain links TRBV7-8 to TRBJ1-2, with no clear D. The CDR3 spans 14 residues. From germline, CDR1 is SGHVS and CDR2 FQNEAQ. The ends were cut back, 4 bases at V and 4 bases at J, with 13 bases in the middle. The CDR3, as DNA: TGTGCCAGCAGCTCCGCCATAGAAATCTATGGCTACACCTTC. Its protein product is CASSSAIEIYGYTF. The variable domain in full, completed from reference TRBV7-8 and TRBJ1-2, reads GAGVSQSPRYKVAKRGQDVALRCDPISGHVSLFWYQQALGQGPEFLTYFQNEAQLDKSGLPSDRFFAERPEGSVSTLKIQRTQQEDSAVYLCASSSAIEIYGYTFGSGTRLTVV.

The rearrangement joins TRBV30 to TRBJ1-1; TRBD1 might be the D (6 bases). CDR1 and CDR2 from the germline V gene are GTSNPN and SVGIG (reference sequence). V lost 0 bases to trimming and J lost 1 base, with 12 bases between them. The CDR3 is made up of 15 amino acids. The CDR3 here is CAWSVPGERNTEAFF. CDR3 bases: TGTGCCTGGAGTGTACCAGGGGAAAGGAACACTGAAGCTTTCTTT. Together with reference TRBV30 and TRBJ1-1, the CDR3 gives the full variable domain: SQTIHQWPATLVQPVGSPLSLECTVEGTSNPNLYWYRQAAGRGLQLLFYSVGIGQISSEVPQNLSASRPQDRQFILSSKKLLLSDSGFYLCAWSVPGERNTEAFFGQGTRLTVV.

V is TRBV28 and J is TRBJ1-5; D is undetermined. This CDR3 comprises 14 residues. The V gene lost 6 bases and the J gene lost 3 bases, with 12 bases spanning the gap. Germline V gene lookup returns CDR1 MDHEN and CDR2 SYDVKM. The CDR3 loop reads CASSFPTVNQPQHF. CDR3 DNA: TGTGCCAGCAGCTTCCCCACTGTCAATCAGCCCCAGCATTTT.

The rearrangement uses TRBV5-8 and TRBJ1-5; D unclear. Germline V lookup: CDR1 SGHTS, CDR2 YDEGEE. This CDR3 is built from 14 residues. Trimming removed 5 bases from V and 0 bases from J, with 9 bases in between. The CDR3 DNA follows: TGTGCCAGCAGTCCGGGGAATAGCAATCAGCCCCAGCATTTT. Encoded protein: CASSPGNSNQPQHF.

The chain recombines TRBV5-4 with TRBJ2-7, with D possibly being TRBD1 (6 bases). This CDR3 has 15 residues. Germline lookup yields CDR1 SGHNT and CDR2 YYREEE (reference sequence). The germline V and J ends were trimmed by 2 bases and 3 bases, with 15 bases remaining between them. The CDR3 DNA reads TGTGCCAGCAGCTTAAAATCTGGACAGCTCTACGAGCAGTACTTC. Its translation: CASSLKSGQLYEQYF.

The V and J genes are TRBV2 and TRBJ1-1; tentative D call: TRBD1 (5 bases). The germline CDR1 and CDR2 sequences are SNHLY and FYNNEI. Between the trimmed V and J ends, which lost 5 bases and 6 bases, there was a span of 13 bases. CDR3 length equals 13 residues. Here the CDR3 reads CASSLDSPSEAFF. The CDR3 region has the DNA TGTGCCAGCAGTTTAGACAGCCCCTCTGAAGCTTTCTTT.

Here the CDR3 reads CAWTGGGLSNQPQHF. The DNA for the CDR3 is TGTGCCTGGACAGGCGGGGGTTTGAGCAATCAGCCCCAGCATTTT. This rearrangement joins TRBV30 to TRBJ1-5; tentatively, D is TRBD1 (5 bases). The ends were cut back, 4 bases at V and 1 base at J, with 14 bases in the middle. Germline CDR1 is GTSNPN and CDR2 is SVGIG (reference sequence). CDR3 size: 15 residues.

The chain couples TRBV11-2 to TRBJ2-7, with TRBD1 as a possible D gene (5 bases). The CDR3 totals 13 residues. Germline V gene sequence: CDR1 SGHAT, CDR2 FQNNGV. Trimming pared 3 bases from V and 2 bases from J, leaving 8 bases between. The CDR3 region has the DNA TGTGCCAGCAGCTTTGACAGAACCTACGAGCAGTACTTC. Protein product: CASSFDRTYEQYF.

The V call is TRBV4-1, the J call TRBJ2-4, with D possibly TRBD2 on 6 matching bases. The V and J ends lost 0 bases and 4 bases respectively, with 16 bases between them. The germline V gene encodes CDR1 MGHRA and CDR2 YSYEKL. CDR3 size: 17 residues. The CDR3 region is CASSQDYSRLEKNIQYF. DNA of the CDR3: TGCGCCAGCAGCCAAGATTATAGCAGACTAGAGAAAAACATTCAGTACTTC.

The chain employs TRBV30 and TRBJ1-2; D is unresolved. V lost 0 bases and J 8 bases, leaving 25 bases between the germline ends. The CDR3 sequence is 17 residues long. Germline lookup yields CDR1 GTSNPN and CDR2 SVGIG (reference sequence). The CDR3 protein is CAWSVYPLSAGSGGYTF. CDR3 in DNA: TGTGCCTGGAGTGTCTATCCCCTCAGCGCCGGGTCTGGAGGCTACACCTTC. The full variable domain, with the rest looked up from reference TRBV30 and TRBJ1-2, is SQTIHQWPATLVQPVGSPLSLECTVEGTSNPNLYWYRQAAGRGLQLLFYSVGIGQISSEVPQNLSASRPQDRQFILSSKKLLLSDSGFYLCAWSVYPLSAGSGGYTFGSGTRLTVV.

Written as DNA, the CDR3 is TGTGCCAGCAGTTACGACAAGGGCTACACCTTC. Translated: CASSYDKGYTF. The chain links TRBV6-6 to TRBJ1-2; D remains unclear. CDR3 length equals 11 residues. Deletions cut 2 bases from V and 8 bases from J, with 6 bases between. Per germline, CDR1 MNHNY and CDR2 SVGAGI (reference sequence).

The chain has TRBV10-1 and TRBJ1-2, with a weak D call TRBD1 (6 bases). Germline V gives CDR1 WNHNN, CDR2 SYGVQD (reference sequence). Deletions cut 7 bases from V and 5 bases from J, with 14 bases between. The CDR3 has 13 amino acids. In DNA, the CDR3 is TGCGCCAGCACCCAAACAGGGTGGTATGGCTACACCTTC. It is translated as CASTQTGWYGYTF.

The V call is TRBV7-2, the J call TRBJ2-6; the D gene is possibly TRBD1 (6 bases). This CDR3 contains 17 residues. Germline V CDR1 and CDR2: SGHTA, FQGNSA. The V end lost 5 bases, the J end lost 0 bases, and 14 bases lay between the germline ends. CDR3 protein: CASSPVTGLSGANVLTF. In DNA form, the CDR3 reads TGTGCCAGCAGCCCGGTGACAGGACTCTCTGGGGCCAACGTCCTGACTTTC.

This chain connects TRBV27 to TRBJ2-3, with TRBD2 matching over 7 bases. With 4 bases clipped from V and 8 bases from J, the junction kept 15 bases outside the gene matches. Germline CDR1 reads MNHEY; CDR2 reads SMNVEV (reference sequence). CDR3 length: 16 amino acids. The CDR3, as DNA: TGTGCCAGCAGTTCGTACGCGGGAGCCACTATTCCTACGCAGTATTTT. This codes for CASSSYAGATIPTQYF.